This entry concerns a single TCR beta chain. Its antigen is undetermined. The entry originates in a study of beta chain features in type 1 diabetes. About the research overall: Age, gender and cell yields were similar between patients and healthy donors.

Germline lookup yields CDR1 MDHEN and CDR2 SYDVKM. V shed 1 base and J shed 0 bases, with 11 bases lying between them. The CDR3 runs 16 residues. Study-wide points: Because the template was cDNA, high-expressing cells might be over-represented. In comparison with healthy donors, patients had naive, central memory and Treg TCRB repertoires that appeared more similar. For Type 1 diabetes patients, all four CD4+ subsets carried TCRB CDR3s that were moderately but significantly shorter.

All of the sorted populations showed purity greater than 95%. Investigators reverse transcribed all isolated RNA, so they sequenced expressed TCRB transcripts. Sequencing used immunoSEQ multiplex PCR; TCRdb keeps in-frame clones, though not all of them. The sample comprises about 650,000 clones, roughly 12% of which are singletons, and more than 0.09% rests with the top ten. The specimen was naive CD4+ T cells from blood. This rearrangement joins TRBV28 to TRBJ2-3, with D unclear. This clonotype was obtained from a man aged 25 to 40 with type 1 diabetes. CDR3 bases: TGTGCCAGCAGTTTATCCCCGAGTTCTAGCACAGATACGCAGTATTTT. It encodes CASSLSPSSSTDTQYF.